This T cell receptor beta chain was identified during a study of T cells in Graves' hyperthyroidism and ophthalmopathy (dated by TCRdb to the late 2010s). About the full investigation: Peripheral blood samples were taken at the time of initial diagnosis, prior to any treatment. In about 6 Graves' hyperthyroidism patients, the study also compared T-cell repertoires from thyroid tissue with T-cell repertoires from blood. To identify TCR V-J signatures that set the groups apart, the researchers used a discovery cohort of approximately 98 patients, made up of around 42 with Graves' ophthalmopathy and 57 with stable Graves' hyperthyroidism. The paper reports TCR Vbeta CDR3 sequencing of some 140 peripheral blood samples: 43 ophthalmopathy, 75 to 80 hyperthyroidism and approximately 17 progressor patients. Following sampling, methimazole starting at 30 mg daily was given to hyperthyroidism patients, and high-dose intravenous methylprednisolone was given to ophthalmopathy patients. Prospective prediction of ophthalmopathy was tested in an independent validation cohort consisting of some 18 hyperthyroidism patients and approximately 16 patients who later progressed to ophthalmopathy. The approximately 100 discovery patients were randomly split 7:3 into training and test sets. The full study reports these points: In validation, progression to ophthalmopathy was predicted by the model with more than 65% sensitivity and 72% to 85% specificity, a median of 6.5 months before onset. Blood samples also contained most of the expanded thyroid clonotypes (frequency above 0.001), which suggests that blood repertoires may reflect thyroid immune responses. Sample size was not statistically predetermined, and investigators were not blinded to group allocation. A model built on a 13 V-J signature distinguished ophthalmopathy from stable hyperthyroidism, reaching roughly 88% sensitivity and 81.08% specificity in cross-validation and 80%/75% in testing.

The TCR beta CDR3 regions were amplified from RNA transcripts. The first round of RT-PCR for the TCR CDR3 was performed with the HTBI primer set and the Qiagen OneStep RT-PCR kit. Libraries were constructed in a second round of multiplex PCR, after which size selection and purification were carried out. Paired-end sequencing of the libraries was performed with 100 bp reads on an Illumina HiSeq2000. Concerning the study's data processing: SOAPnuke was used to process the raw data, removing reads that contained adapters or uncalled bases, had a mean Phred below 15, or lacked an exact match to the constant primer or identifier. COPE v1.2.5 was used to merge high-quality paired reads, and clonotypes were defined as unique nucleotide sequences. MiTCR v1.1 was used to align the clonotypes against IMGT TRBV, TRBD and TRBJ reference segments. The analysis was restricted to V-J combinations with a frequency above 0.0001, which together covered 99.2% of the repertoires. A TCS score was defined as the ratio between F50 (clonal expansion) and ExV (chaos), using BLOSUM62-based TCRdist between CDR3 peptides within each V-J. Welch's t-statistics and random forest reduced 500 to 650 V-J features to about 12, which were used in a naive Bayes classifier (R e1071). TCRdb redid the processing of the public reads, applying fastp at Q25 and MiXCR, and retained in-frame beta chains. CDR3 protein sequences are deduplicated, and each keeps its most common genes and DNA. Clone size and V and J calls follow TCRdb, not the original study. In this sample the table shows hundreds of thousands of distinct CDR3 sequences, 14% to 15% of which occur a single time. The ten most abundant clones make up roughly 33% of the sample.

From its cysteine to its phenylalanine, the CDR3 spans 14 amino acids. The DNA shown is the 42-base CDR3, in frame from base 1. The V and J ends are trimmed by 5 bases and 2 bases, leaving 13 bases between them. From a lookup of the germline V gene (reference sequence), CDR1 and CDR2 are LNHDA and SQIVND. Graves' hyperthyroidism was defined as stable when no progression to ophthalmopathy occurred over 18 months of follow-up. Hyperthyroidism patients were newly diagnosed, with disease duration under 2 months, and aged 18 to 65 years. Exclusion was applied to patients with uncontrolled infections, other autoimmune diseases, pregnancy or lactation. Diagnoses were based on clinical symptoms, serum thyroxine and TRAb, thyroid ultrasound and orbital computed tomography. PBMCs were separated from 8 to 10 ml of fresh peripheral blood using Ficoll-Paque density gradient centrifugation. Trizol reagent was used to extract total RNA, and RNA quality was then checked on an Agilent 2100 Bioanalyzer.

Of note for this clonotype: Its antigen is still unknown. Base qualities are not recorded, but no much larger clone differs from it by a single base.

This chain joins TRBV19 to TRBJ2-7; the D gene is possibly TRBD2, with 5 bases matching. Sequences were obtained from blood. The receptor comes from a woman aged 25-40 years with Graves' hyperthyroidism. The nucleotide sequence is TGTGCCAGTAGTCAACCTAGCCCAGCCTACGAGCAGTACTTC. This codes for CASSQPSPAYEQYF.